This section outlines one T cell receptor beta chain sequence together with its context. Germline assignment: CDR1 MNHEY and CDR2 SVGAGI. The CDR3 spans 15 residues. V was pared by 4 bases and J by 2 bases, with 5 bases of the junction left unmatched. This specimen belongs to a study of blood T cell repertoires in COVID-19. Produced via immunoSEQ multiplex PCR; TCRdb's table is partial and in-frame only. The table has fewer than 250,000 clones, 85% seen once. This clonotype was obtained from a man aged 40-49 years with acute or convalescent COVID-19. The genes are TRBV6-5 and TRBJ1-5; 7 bases align to TRBD1. Sequencing input: peripheral blood. The CDR3 nucleotides read TGTGCCAGCAGTTCCCTCACAGGGGGCAATCAGCCCCAGCATTTT. It specifies CASSSLTGGNQPQHF.